One and the same sample provided the 16 T cell receptor beta chains below, sequenced in a study of Ad26.COV2.S vaccination and SARS-CoV-2 variants. Method: immunoSEQ multiplex PCR; TCRdb's copy keeps in-frame clones and lacks some. This table holds hundreds of thousands of clones, approximately 89% found once. Regarding treatment: around 19 received Ad26.COV2.S at low or high dose, single or two shots; about 5 received placebo; per-sample allocation not given. It was on day 63 after the first vaccine or placebo injection that samples were taken. This sample comprised peripheral blood, obtained in a trial of Ad26.COV2.S vaccine versus placebo. Receptors were obtained from a person between 18 and 60 years old who received the Ad26.COV2.S COVID-19 vaccine or a placebo.

The chain links TRBV5-4 to TRBJ2-5, with TRBD2 identical over 8 bases. The germline gives CDR1 SGHNT, CDR2 YYREEE (reference sequence). The CDR3 is 15 amino acids. Germline trimming cut 1 base from V and 5 bases from J; bases unmatched to any gene: 7. DNA for the CDR3: TGTGCCAGCAGCTTGAAAGCGGGAGCTAGGGAGACCCAGTACTTC. It encodes CASSLKAGARETQYF. Full variable domain (rest looked up from reference TRBV5-4 and TRBJ2-5): ETGVTQSPTHLIKTRGQQVTLRCSSQSGHNTVSWYQQALGQGPQFIFQYYREEENGRGNFPPRFSGLQFPNYSSELNVNALELDDSALYLCASSLKAGARETQYFGPGTRLLVL.

The chain uses TRBV6-5 and TRBJ2-5; unclear D gene. The CDR3 loop spans 12 amino acids. V was shortened by 6 bases and J by 5 bases, with 10 bases between the two germline ends. CDR1 is MNHEY, CDR2 SVGAGI, per germline. Here the CDR3 reads CASSLKWETQYF. The CDR3, as DNA: TGTGCCAGCAGCCTGAAGTGGGAGACCCAGTACTTC.

The chain uses TRBV7-3 and TRBJ2-1, with 13 bases that match TRBD2. The V gene end was trimmed by 0 bases and the J gene end by 6 bases; junction bases not matched to a gene: 5. The CDR3 has 17 residues. Germline CDR1 SGHTA, CDR2 FQGTGA. CDR3 sequence: CASSLTVLAGGLNEQFF. In DNA, the CDR3 is TGTGCCAGCAGCTTAACGGTACTAGCGGGGGGGCTCAATGAGCAGTTCTTC.

This clone was counted a single time. This chain uses TRBV5-1 with TRBJ2-3; D unclear. Germline V gene sequence: CDR1 SGHRS, CDR2 YFSETQ. V lost 0 bases and J 6 bases, leaving 8 bases between the germline ends. The CDR3 covers 13 residues. The CDR3 loop is CASSLAVGDTQYF. As DNA, the CDR3 is TGCGCCAGCAGCTTGGCCGTGGGGGATACGCAGTATTTT.

The V call is TRBV27, the J call TRBJ1-2; D unclear. The CDR3 consists of 15 residues. Germline V gene data show CDR1 as MNHEY and CDR2 as SMNVEV (reference sequence). V was shortened by 2 bases and J by 3 bases, with 13 bases between the two germline ends. The CDR3 protein is CASSLRGQIDYGYTF. The CDR3 coding sequence is TGTGCCAGCAGTTTAAGAGGGCAAATCGACTATGGCTACACCTTC.

V usage is TRBV27 and J usage is TRBJ2-3; TRBD2 is a possible D gene (7 bases). V dropped 3 bases and J dropped 4 bases, with 14 bases sitting between them. Per germline, CDR1 MNHEY and CDR2 SMNVEV (reference sequence). The CDR3 extends over 15 amino acids. CDR3 sequence reads: CASSFAGAGSDTQYF. The CDR3 DNA follows: TGTGCCAGCAGTTTTGCGGGGGCCGGCTCAGATACGCAGTATTTT.

The table lists this clone with a count of one. This chain uses TRBV6-5 with TRBJ2-2; the D gene is possibly TRBD1 (6 bases). Germline-derived CDR1 and CDR2 are MNHEY and SVGAGI. The CDR3 consists of 14 residues. Trimming removed 7 bases at V and 6 bases at J, with 15 bases between. CDR3 in amino acids: CASTKRTAAGELFF. CDR3 nucleotide sequence: TGTGCCAGCACCAAACGGACAGCGGCCGGGGAGCTGTTTTTT.

The chain is built from TRBV7-2 and TRBJ1-1; a weak D match, TRBD1 (5 bases). This CDR3 has 19 amino acids. With 1 base removed from V and 0 bases from J, the gap between germline ends came to 21 bases. Per the germline V gene, CDR1 is SGHTA and CDR2 is FQGNSA. The CDR3 reads CASSLVLVPGSPLNTEAFF. The CDR3 DNA is TGTGCCAGCAGCTTAGTTCTCGTCCCAGGGTCGCCTCTGAACACTGAAGCTTTCTTT.

The genes are TRBV24-1 and TRBJ2-2; D call uncertain. V was trimmed by 5 bases and J by 7 bases, leaving 19 bases between them. The germline V gene has CDR1 KGHDR and CDR2 SFDVKD. This CDR3 has 16 amino acids. The CDR3 DNA reads TGTGCCACCAGTGGCGGAAGCTTCCCAGGCGGCGGGGAGCTGTTTTTT. Residues: CATSGGSFPGGGELFF.

The genes are TRBV7-3 and TRBJ2-3; 12 bases line up with TRBD2. Looked up from germline, CDR1 is SGHTA and CDR2 is FQGTGA. The CDR3 is made up of 15 amino acids. The ends lost 5 bases at V and 7 bases at J; junction bases unmatched: 7. CDR3 in DNA: TGTGCCAGCAGCCGGACTAGCGGGGTTGGAAATACGCAGTATTTT. Translating it yields CASSRTSGVGNTQYF.

V usage is TRBV6-6 and J usage is TRBJ1-6; possible D gene TRBD1, 6 bases. The CDR3 runs to 14 residues. Germline loops: CDR1 MNHNY, CDR2 SVGAGI (reference sequence). Trimming removed 4 bases at V and 9 bases at J, with 13 bases between. The CDR3 is CASSLLPGVSPLHF. The CDR3 DNA is TGTGCCAGCAGTTTATTGCCAGGGGTTTCACCCCTCCACTTT.

The chain has TRBV5-1 and TRBJ2-5, with 7 bases lining up with TRBD1. The CDR3 totals 17 residues. CDR1 is SGHRS, CDR2 YFSETQ, per germline. J gave up 5 bases and V 3 bases, and 16 bases lay outside the gene matches. CDR3 nucleotide sequence: TGCGCCAGCAGCTCCCCCGTCGTTAGGGGGCCTTATGAGACCCAGTACTTC. This codes for CASSSPVVRGPYETQYF. Full variable domain (remainder filled in from reference TRBV5-1 and TRBJ2-5): KAGVTQTPRYLIKTRGQQVTLSCSPISGHRSVSWYQQTPGQGLQFLFEYFSETQRNKGNFPGRFSGRQFSNSRSEMNVSTLELGDSALYLCASSSPVVRGPYETQYFGPGTRLLVL.

This clone has a single count. The chain recombines TRBV7-8 with TRBJ1-1, with D perhaps TRBD1 (6 bases). Germline lookup yields CDR1 SGHVS and CDR2 FQNEAQ. This CDR3 is built from 15 residues. Trimming removed 1 base at V and 11 bases at J, with 20 bases between. CDR3 amino acids: CASSLVGGQPVGAFF. CDR3 DNA sequence: TGTGCCAGCAGCTTAGTGGGAGGACAGCCGGTTGGGGCTTTCTTT.

The V and J genes are TRBV6-1 and TRBJ2-2, with D perhaps matching TRBD1 (5 bases). In germline, CDR1 is MNHNS, CDR2 SASEGT. The CDR3 consists of 13 residues. Trimming took off 3 bases at V and 6 bases at J, with 8 bases between the two ends. CDR3 in amino acids: CASSDIRAGELFF. The CDR3 DNA reads TGTGCCAGCAGTGACATCAGGGCCGGGGAGCTGTTTTTT.

The J gene is TRBJ2-1, the V gene TRBV11-3, with 7 bases that match TRBD2. Germline V CDR1 and CDR2: SGHNT, YENEEA. This CDR3 spans 14 amino acids. The junction had 7 bases not matched to a gene; V was cut back by 5 bases and J by 6 bases. The CDR3: CASSPKLASNEQFF. The CDR3 region has the DNA TGTGCCAGCAGCCCAAAACTAGCGTCCAATGAGCAGTTCTTC.

The rearrangement uses TRBV6-2 or TRBV6-3 and TRBJ2-2; D ambiguous. Trimming pared 5 bases from V and 1 base from J, leaving 11 bases between. Germline V CDR1 and CDR2: MNHEY, SVGEGT. This CDR3 has 15 amino acids. The CDR3: CASSPYKKNTGELFF. For the CDR3, the DNA is TGTGCCAGCAGTCCGTACAAAAAGAACACCGGGGAGCTGTTTTTT.